This T cell receptor (beta chain) was captured in a study of human T cells and chemical hapten exposure. Overall study: Weekly administration of diphenylcyclopropenone to the scalp of patients continued throughout the roughly 23-week study.

Worth noting for this clonotype: Its antigen is unknown.

Study-wide points: Versus controls, expanded TCRs had significantly more large CDR3 similarity clusters.

The study's library attached unique molecular identifiers to single cDNA molecules. TCRdb re-analysed the RACE reads in MiXCR, keeping a single row per CDR3 protein. The profile shows a few hundred thousand distinct CDR3 sequences, around 6% of them singletons. Germline values: CDR1 MNHEY, CDR2 SVGAGI. Trimming cost V 5 bases and J 0 bases; bases outside gene matches: 8. The CDR3 consists of 17 residues. The sample's time point: patch test 2, 6 weeks after DPC sensitization. Treatment here: therapeutic diphenylcyclopropenone sensitization with weekly scalp DPC. Sample donors consisted of patients with alopecia, aged 18 to 70 years, who were suitable for DPC.

This receptor was identified in a woman under 30 with alopecia areata. Some clones in this sample may be carry-over from other donors' samples. The source material was whole blood, sampled in connection with sensitization to the hapten diphenylcyclopropenone (DPC). This chain joins TRBV6-5 and TRBJ2-1, with 9 bases that match TRBD1. CDR3 sequence (DNA): TGTGCCAGCAGTCCATCCGGGACAGGGTACTCCTACAATGAGCAGTTCTTC. It yields the protein CASSPSGTGYSYNEQFF.